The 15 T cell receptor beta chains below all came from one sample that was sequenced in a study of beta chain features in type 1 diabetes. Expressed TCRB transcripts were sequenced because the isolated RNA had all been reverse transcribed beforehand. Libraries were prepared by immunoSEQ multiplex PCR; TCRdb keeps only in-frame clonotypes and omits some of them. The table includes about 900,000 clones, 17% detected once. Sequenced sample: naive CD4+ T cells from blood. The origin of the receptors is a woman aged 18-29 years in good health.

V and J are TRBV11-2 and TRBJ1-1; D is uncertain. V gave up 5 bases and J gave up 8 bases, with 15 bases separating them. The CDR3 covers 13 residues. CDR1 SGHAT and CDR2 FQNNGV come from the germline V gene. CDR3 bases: TGTGCCAGCAGCCCGTCTCGGACTCTAGAAGCTTTCTTT. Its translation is CASSPSRTLEAFF.

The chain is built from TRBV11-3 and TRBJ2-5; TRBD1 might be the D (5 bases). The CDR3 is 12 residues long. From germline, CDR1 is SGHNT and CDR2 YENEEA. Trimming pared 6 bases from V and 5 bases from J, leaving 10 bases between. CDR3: CASRSPGETQYF. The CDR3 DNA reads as TGTGCCAGCAGATCGCCAGGGGAGACCCAGTACTTC.

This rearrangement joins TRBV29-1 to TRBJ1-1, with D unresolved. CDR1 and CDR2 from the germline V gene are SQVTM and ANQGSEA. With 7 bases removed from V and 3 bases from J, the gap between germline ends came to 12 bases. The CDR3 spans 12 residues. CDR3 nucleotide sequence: TGCAGCGCTCTAAGGAGTTACACTGAAGCTTTCTTT. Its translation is CSALRSYTEAFF.

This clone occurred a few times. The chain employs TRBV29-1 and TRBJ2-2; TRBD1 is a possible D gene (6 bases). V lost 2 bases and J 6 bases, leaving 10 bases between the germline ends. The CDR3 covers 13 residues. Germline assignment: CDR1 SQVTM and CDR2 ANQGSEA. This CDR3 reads CSVESWTAGELFF. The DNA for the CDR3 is TGCAGCGTTGAATCTTGGACAGCCGGGGAGCTGTTTTTT.

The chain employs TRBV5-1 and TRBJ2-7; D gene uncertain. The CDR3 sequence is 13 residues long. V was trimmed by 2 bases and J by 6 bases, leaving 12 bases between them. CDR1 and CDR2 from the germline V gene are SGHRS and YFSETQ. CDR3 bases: TGCGCCAGCAGCTTTAGAGACACATCCGAGCAGTACTTC. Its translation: CASSFRDTSEQYF.

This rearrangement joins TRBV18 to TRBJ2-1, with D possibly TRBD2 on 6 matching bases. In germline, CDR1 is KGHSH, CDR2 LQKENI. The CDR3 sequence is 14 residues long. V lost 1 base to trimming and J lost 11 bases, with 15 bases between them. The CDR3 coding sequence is TGTGCCAGCTCACCACGATCTGAGCGGGCTAAGCAGTTCTTC. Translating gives CASSPRSERAKQFF.

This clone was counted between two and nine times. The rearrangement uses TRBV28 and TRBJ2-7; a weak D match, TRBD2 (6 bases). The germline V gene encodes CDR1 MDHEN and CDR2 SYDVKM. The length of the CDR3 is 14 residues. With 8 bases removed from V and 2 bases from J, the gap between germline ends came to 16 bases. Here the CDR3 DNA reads TGTGCCAGCTCTGGGGAGGTCATCACCTACGAGCAGTACTTC. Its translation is CASSGEVITYEQYF. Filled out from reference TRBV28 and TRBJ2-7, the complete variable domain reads DVKVTQSSRYLVKRTGEKVFLECVQDMDHENMFWYRQDPGLGLRLIYFSYDVKMKEKGDIPEGYSVSREKKERFSLILESASTNQTSMYLCASSGEVITYEQYFGPGTRLTVT.

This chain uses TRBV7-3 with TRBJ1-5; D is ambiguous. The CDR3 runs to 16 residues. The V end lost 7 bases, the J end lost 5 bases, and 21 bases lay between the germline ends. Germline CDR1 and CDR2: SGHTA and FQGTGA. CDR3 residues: CASKPPRYLLHQPQHF. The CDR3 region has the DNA TGTGCCAGCAAACCGCCGAGGTATTTACTTCATCAGCCCCAGCATTTT.

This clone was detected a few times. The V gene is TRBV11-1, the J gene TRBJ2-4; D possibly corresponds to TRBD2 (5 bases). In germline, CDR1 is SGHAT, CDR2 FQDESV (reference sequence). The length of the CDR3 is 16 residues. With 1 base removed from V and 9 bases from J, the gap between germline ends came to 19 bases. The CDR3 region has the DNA TGTGCCAGCAGCTTAGGTAAAAGGACTTACGATGTCATTCAGTACTTC. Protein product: CASSLGKRTYDVIQYF.

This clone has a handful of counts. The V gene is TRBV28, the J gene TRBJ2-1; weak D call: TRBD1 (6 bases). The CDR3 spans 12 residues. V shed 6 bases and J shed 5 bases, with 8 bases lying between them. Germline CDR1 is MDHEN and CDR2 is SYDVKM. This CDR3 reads CASRNRDNEQFF. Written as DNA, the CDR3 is TGTGCCAGCAGAAACAGGGACAATGAGCAGTTCTTC.

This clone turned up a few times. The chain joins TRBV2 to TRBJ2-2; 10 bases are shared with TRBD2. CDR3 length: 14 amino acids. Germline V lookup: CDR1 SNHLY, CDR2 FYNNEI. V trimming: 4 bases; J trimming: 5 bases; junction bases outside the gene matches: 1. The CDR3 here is CASSATSGTGELFF. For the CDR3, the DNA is TGTGCCAGCAGTGCGACTAGCGGGACCGGGGAGCTGTTTTTT.

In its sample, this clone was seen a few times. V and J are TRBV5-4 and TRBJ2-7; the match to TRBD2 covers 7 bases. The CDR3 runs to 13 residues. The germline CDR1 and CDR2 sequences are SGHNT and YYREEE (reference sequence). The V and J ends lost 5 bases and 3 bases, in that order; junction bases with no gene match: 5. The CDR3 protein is CASSAGTNYEQYF. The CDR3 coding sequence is TGTGCCAGCAGTGCCGGGACTAACTACGAGCAGTACTTC.

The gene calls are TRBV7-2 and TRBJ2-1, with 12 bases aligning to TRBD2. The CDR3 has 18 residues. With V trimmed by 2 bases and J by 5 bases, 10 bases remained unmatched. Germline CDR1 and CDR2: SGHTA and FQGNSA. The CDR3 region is CASSLRLAGESGHNEQFF. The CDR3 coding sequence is TGTGCCAGCAGCTTAAGACTAGCGGGAGAATCCGGACACAATGAGCAGTTCTTC.

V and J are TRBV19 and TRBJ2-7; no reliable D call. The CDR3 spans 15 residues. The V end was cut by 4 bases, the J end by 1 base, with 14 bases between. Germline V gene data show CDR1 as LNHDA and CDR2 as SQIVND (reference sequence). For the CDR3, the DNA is TGTGCCAGTAGTACCAGGAACCTTATGTCCTACGAGCAGTACTTC. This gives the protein CASSTRNLMSYEQYF.

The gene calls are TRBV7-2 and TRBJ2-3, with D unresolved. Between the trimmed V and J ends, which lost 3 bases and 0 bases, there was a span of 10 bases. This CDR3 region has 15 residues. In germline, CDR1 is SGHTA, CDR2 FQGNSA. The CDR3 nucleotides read TGTGCCAGCAGCTTTTATCAGATCAGCACAGATACGCAGTATTTT. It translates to CASSFYQISTDTQYF.